These 14 T cell receptor beta chains were all obtained from the same sample, sequenced in a study of T cell repertoires in cytomegalovirus infection. Using its own MiXCR run on the reads, TCRdb lists one record per CDR3 protein. This table holds under 250,000 distinct CDR3 sequences, around 12% found once. Sample: PBMCs. These receptors were collected from a human donor in good health (CMV status not recorded). Some clones in this sample may be carry-over from other donors' samples.

This clonotype was seen at least ten times. This sequence joins TRBV7-9 and TRBJ1-6; D unresolved. Trimming shortened V by 6 bases and J by 5 bases, and 14 bases separated the two germline ends. Germline V gene lookup returns CDR1 SEHNR and CDR2 FQNEAQ (reference sequence). The CDR3 covers 15 residues. In nucleotides, the CDR3 is TGTGCCAGCAGAGATGACTTAGGGCATAATTCACCCCTCCACTTT. It translates to CASRDDLGHNSPLHF.

There are many counts of this clonotype. In DNA form, the CDR3 reads TGTGCCAGCAGCTTTTCTCGGGGGGGAGCAACCGGGGAGCTGTTTTTT. Translated, it gives CASSFSRGGATGELFF. The rearrangement links TRBV7-2 to TRBJ2-2, with 8 bases identical to TRBD2. Germline trimming cut 3 bases from V and 5 bases from J; bases unmatched to any gene: 8. CDR3 length: 16 residues. CDR1 is SGHTA and CDR2 is FQGNSA in the germline V gene.

This chain joins TRBV30 and TRBJ1-3, with a weak D call TRBD1 (5 bases). The CDR3 runs to 11 residues. The germline V gene encodes CDR1 GTSNPN and CDR2 SVGIG (reference sequence). V dropped 4 bases and J dropped 7 bases, with 8 bases sitting between them. This CDR3 is CAWTRGNTIYF. Here the CDR3 DNA reads TGTGCCTGGACTCGGGGGAACACCATATATTTT.

This clonotype came up many times. The chain recombines TRBV7-2 with TRBJ2-7; D remains unclear. Trimming removed 1 base at V and 1 base at J, with 8 bases between. The germline V gene has CDR1 SGHTA and CDR2 FQGNSA. This CDR3 contains 14 residues. The CDR3 protein is CASSLEGLSYEQYF. The CDR3, as DNA: TGTGCCAGCAGCTTAGAAGGCCTTTCCTACGAGCAGTACTTC.

Ten or more counts support this clonotype. V gene TRBV25-1 combines with J gene TRBJ2-1; possibly TRBD2 for D (5 bases). The CDR3 length is 15 residues. The V end lost 3 bases, the J end lost 5 bases, and 14 bases lay between the germline ends. CDR1 and CDR2 (germline): MGHDK, SYGVNS. The CDR3 here is CASSDPGGLDNEQFF. In nucleotides, the CDR3 is TGTGCCAGCAGTGACCCCGGAGGCTTAGACAATGAGCAGTTCTTC.

This clonotype appeared many times. This chain joins TRBV6-6 and TRBJ2-5; 9 positions match TRBD2. The ends lost 2 bases at V and 5 bases at J; junction bases unmatched: 6. Looked up from germline, CDR1 is MNHNY and CDR2 is SVGAGI (reference sequence). This CDR3 is 15 amino acids long. The CDR3 DNA reads TGTGCCAGCAGTTACGAGACTAGCGGCTTGGAGACCCAGTACTTC. Translation: CASSYETSGLETQYF.

This clonotype was recorded many times. The V and J genes are TRBV27 and TRBJ2-3; 11 bases are shared with TRBD2. Germline V lookup: CDR1 MNHEY, CDR2 SMNVEV (reference sequence). Losses at the gene ends were 5 bases for V and 4 bases for J; bases not matched to a gene: 14. The CDR3 totals 18 residues. CDR3 loop: CASSRLAGTGWEADTQYF. The CDR3 nucleotides are TGTGCCAGCAGTCGACTAGCGGGAACAGGCTGGGAGGCAGATACGCAGTATTTT.

This clonotype was seen a few times. This chain connects TRBV19 to TRBJ2-7; D gene ambiguous. In germline, CDR1 is LNHDA, CDR2 SQIVND (reference sequence). The CDR3 is 14 residues long. V lost 5 bases to trimming and J lost 0 bases, with 11 bases between them. CDR3 nucleotides: TGTGCCAGTAGTTTCACCCTAAGCTCCTACGAGCAGTACTTC. Its protein is CASSFTLSSYEQYF.

This clonotype was observed a few times. This rearrangement joins TRBV29-1 to TRBJ1-5; D may be TRBD1 (5 bases). CDR1 and CDR2 from the germline V gene are SQVTM and ANQGSEA. The ends were cut back, 5 bases at V and 5 bases at J, with 10 bases in the middle. CDR3 size: 12 residues. CDR3 coding DNA: TGCAGCGTTCAGGGAGAAGATCAGCCCCAGCATTTT. It translates to CSVQGEDQPQHF.

At least ten counts were recorded for this clonotype. This sequence joins TRBV11-2 and TRBJ2-7; 11 bases are a match to TRBD2. The CDR3 loop spans 12 amino acids. Germline CDR1 reads SGHAT; CDR2 reads FQNNGV. With V trimmed by 5 bases and J by 7 bases, 1 base remained unmatched. The CDR3 is CASSRTSGEQYF. The CDR3 bases are TGTGCCAGCAGCAGGACTAGCGGGGAGCAGTACTTC.

This clonotype has a count of ten or more. The genes are TRBV20-1 and TRBJ2-3; D remains ambiguous. CDR1 and CDR2 (germline): DFQATT, SNEGSKA (reference sequence). The CDR3 is 14 amino acids. V was shortened by 0 bases and J by 1 base, with 8 bases between the two germline ends. The DNA of the CDR3 is TGCAGTGCTAGAGATCAGTGGGGCACAGATACGCAGTATTTT. Translated, it gives CSARDQWGTDTQYF.

This clonotype was recorded many times. The chain has TRBV14 and TRBJ2-7, with 13 bases fitting TRBD2. J lost 6 bases, V lost 4 bases, and 9 bases had no gene match. The CDR3 is made up of 16 amino acids. Germline CDR1 reads SGHDN; CDR2 reads FVKESK. The chain's CDR3 is CASSLGLAGVKGEQYF. The CDR3 bases are TGTGCCAGCAGCCTCGGACTAGCGGGAGTGAAAGGCGAGCAGTACTTC.

In this sample, this clonotype turned up many times. The rearrangement links TRBV7-2 to TRBJ2-4; D is unclear. This CDR3 region has 12 residues. Germline CDR1 is SGHTA and CDR2 is FQGNSA. Trimming shortened V by 5 bases and J by 6 bases, and 8 bases separated the two germline ends. This chain's CDR3 is CASSPDANIQYF. Here the CDR3 DNA reads TGTGCCAGCAGCCCGGACGCAAACATTCAGTACTTC.

This clonotype was counted ten times or more. J is TRBJ2-2 and V is TRBV6-6, with D maybe TRBD1 (6 bases). This CDR3 region has 15 residues. Trimming took off 0 bases at V and 5 bases at J, with 10 bases between the two ends. Germline CDR1 and CDR2: MNHNY and SVGAGI (reference sequence). As DNA, the CDR3 is TGTGCCAGCAGTTACTCGAGAACAGGGACCGGGGAGCTGTTTTTT. Translated: CASSYSRTGTGELFF.